The rows below give T cell receptor beta chains drawn from one sample of a study of a mutant IDH1 vaccine in newly diagnosed glioma. These receptors are not linked to any known antigen. Sequencing used immunoSEQ multiplex PCR; TCRdb keeps in-frame clones, though not all of them. The table includes some 50,000 clones, roughly 61% detected once. The material was peripheral blood mononuclear cells (PBMCs), obtained from a glioma patient whose treatment included an IDH1 peptide vaccine. The receptors were gathered from a middle-aged man with glioma. Some clones in this sample may be carry-over from other donors' samples. Each CDR3 is given with its conserved first and last residue. A D gene is named only where the DNA matches it firmly. Clone size is not always given. Where it is, it says once, few, many or a class for expanded clones.

v_gene,j_gene,abundance,d_gene,CDR3nt,CDR3aa
TRBV7-9,TRBJ1-1,few,.,TGTGCCAGCAGCTTAGGAGGGAGGTTCACTGAAGCTTTCTTT,CASSLGGRFTEAFF
TRBV6-4,TRBJ2-3,.,TRBD2,TGTGCCAGCAGTGATCAGGCGGGGGGGGGCACAGATACGCAGTATTTT,CASSDQAGGGTDTQYF
TRBV9,TRBJ1-4,.,TRBD1,TGTGCCAGCAGCACCCGACAGGGCCATAGTGAAAAACTGTTTTTT,CASSTRQGHSEKLFF
TRBV2,TRBJ1-2,.,TRBD1,TGTGCCACCGCATTACAGGGGGCAGGGGGCTACACCTTC,CATALQGAGGYTF
TRBV7-9,TRBJ2-5,.,.,TGTGCCAGCAGCTTAGGGATCTTGTGGGACCAAGAGACCCAGTACTTC,CASSLGILWDQETQYF
TRBV27,TRBJ1-5,.,TRBD1,TGTGCCAGCAGGACAGGGAATCAGCCCCAGCATTTT,CASRTGNQPQHF
TRBV11-3,TRBJ2-1,.,TRBD2,TGTGCCAGCAGCTCAGGACTAGCCCACAATGAGCAGTTCTTC,CASSSGLAHNEQFF
TRBV7-8,TRBJ2-5,.,.,TGTGCCAGCAGCCTGGGCAGGGTGCGCGAAGAGACCCAGTACTTC,CASSLGRVREETQYF
TRBV5-3,TRBJ2-7,few,TRBD2,TGTGCCAGAAGCTTGGAAGCCCCAGCGGGGGCCTACGAGCAGTACTTC,CARSLEAPAGAYEQYF
TRBV7-7,TRBJ2-5,.,.,TGTGCCAGCAGCTGGAGGGTCCGGGAGACCCAGTACTTC,CASSWRVRETQYF
TRBV5-1,TRBJ1-1,.,.,TGCGCCAGCAGCCGGAACGCGGGACGCGCTGAAGCTTTCTTT,CASSRNAGRAEAFF
TRBV7-9,TRBJ2-3,.,.,TGTGCCAGCAGCTTCCCGATCCCGAGGTCGGGAAGAGCGCAGTATTTT,CASSFPIPRSGRAQYF
TRBV9,TRBJ1-6,.,.,TGTGCCAGCAGCGTAGGGCTAGCAGGTTCCTCCTATAATTCACCCCTCCACTTT,CASSVGLAGSSYNSPLHF
TRBV5-1,TRBJ2-2,.,TRBD2,TGCGCCAGCACAACGGGAGGGGTAGCGAACACCGGGGAGCTGTTTTTT,CASTTGGVANTGELFF
TRBV19,TRBJ1-2,once,.,TGTGCCAGTAGTATAGGGGGCGCAGACTATGGCTACACCTTC,CASSIGGADYGYTF
TRBV19,TRBJ2-6,.,.,TGTGCCAGTAGTATTGGGCAGACCCATCCTGGGGCCAACGTCCTGACTTTC,CASSIGQTHPGANVLTF
TRBV7-6,TRBJ1-1,.,.,TGTGCCAGCAGCGCAGACAGGAACACTGAAGCTTTCTTT,CASSADRNTEAFF
TRBV5-6,TRBJ2-3,.,.,TGTGCCAGCAGCTTGAACGGGCAGGGGATCGCAGATACGCAGTATTTT,CASSLNGQGIADTQYF
TRBV11-2,TRBJ1-3,.,.,TGTGCCAGCAGCTTACGCTTGGGGGTTAGTGGAAACACCATATATTTT,CASSLRLGVSGNTIYF
TRBV6-5,TRBJ2-7,.,.,TGTGCCAGCAGTTTCGGCGGGACGGGAAACTACGAGCAGTACTTC,CASSFGGTGNYEQYF
TRBV4-1,TRBJ2-1,.,.,TGCGCCAGCAGCCAAGAGCCAAATTCCAATGAGCAGTTCTTC,CASSQEPNSNEQFF
TRBV2,TRBJ1-2,.,TRBD1,TGTGCCAGCAGAACAGGGGGGGGTGACTATGGCTACACCTTC,CASRTGGGDYGYTF
TRBV7-2,TRBJ2-5,.,TRBD2,TGTGCCAGCAGCTTATCCCGTCGTAGCGGGGGTCTAGAGACCCAGTACTTC,CASSLSRRSGGLETQYF
TRBV19,TRBJ1-5,.,TRBD1,TGTGCCAGTAGTGTCTCGACAGGGAGGAATCAGCCCCAGCATTTT,CASSVSTGRNQPQHF
TRBV5-1,TRBJ2-3,once,TRBD1,TGCGCCAGCAGCTTGCAGGGGGCGGTGGATACGCAGTATTTT,CASSLQGAVDTQYF
TRBV7-8,TRBJ1-1,few,.,TGTGCCAGCAGCCTAACAGGGTTTGAAGCTTTCTTT,CASSLTGFEAFF
TRBV11-2,TRBJ2-4,.,.,TGTGCCAGCACTCAAAGAGGTACCGGGAACATTCAGTACTTC,CASTQRGTGNIQYF
TRBV5-1,TRBJ2-7,few,TRBD2,TGCGCCAGCAGCTTTTCCGGGGGGGCCTACGAGCAGTACTTC,CASSFSGGAYEQYF
TRBV30,TRBJ2-2,.,.,TGTGCCTGGATTCGCAGGGACGGCGAGAACACCGGGGAGCTGTTTTTT,CAWIRRDGENTGELFF
TRBV7-2,TRBJ1-4,.,.,TGTGCCAGCAGCTTATCCGGGACAAGGAATGAAAAACTGTTTTTT,CASSLSGTRNEKLFF
TRBV2,TRBJ1-1,once,.,TGTGCCAAACCAGTGCGTTGGCAGGAGACGAACACTGAAGCTTTCTTT,CAKPVRWQETNTEAFF
TRBV6-6,TRBJ1-5,.,TRBD1,TGTGCCAGCAGTCCCGACAGGGGAGGGAGCAATCAGCCCCAGCATTTT,CASSPDRGGSNQPQHF
TRBV2,TRBJ1-6,.,TRBD1,TGTGCCAGCAGTGAAACTCGGACAGGGGGCAAATCACCCCTCCACTTT,CASSETRTGGKSPLHF
TRBV6-5,TRBJ1-1,.,.,TGTGCCAGCAGTTACTCGTTCCTTTTGGACACTGAAGCTTTCTTT,CASSYSFLLDTEAFF
TRBV19,TRBJ2-3,once,.,TGTGCCAGTAATCGTCAAGGGGGCACAGATACGCAGTATTTT,CASNRQGGTDTQYF
TRBV7-8,TRBJ1-4,once,.,TGTGCCAGCAGGCCCCCCGGGCCGTCTGAAAAACTGTTTTTT,CASRPPGPSEKLFF
TRBV5-6,TRBJ2-1,.,TRBD1,TGTGCCAGCAGCTTCCTGGGACAGGGGGGGAGCAATGAGCAGTTCTTC,CASSFLGQGGSNEQFF
TRBV6-1,TRBJ1-1,.,.,TGTGCCAGCGACCCCTGGATGGGGACTGAAGCTTTCTTT,CASDPWMGTEAFF
TRBV18,TRBJ2-2,.,.,TGTGCCAGCTCACCACCGTATCGGGGCACCGGGGAGCTGTTTTTT,CASSPPYRGTGELFF
TRBV7-9,TRBJ1-6,.,.,TGTGCCAGCAGCTTAGGGCCCCGGACACAGCCGTCCACCCTCCACTTT,CASSLGPRTQPSTLHF
TRBV7-9,TRBJ1-1,few,.,TGTGCCAGCAGTCCCGCCGCCGGGCCACCGAACACTGAAGCTTTCTTT,CASSPAAGPPNTEAFF
TRBV29-1,TRBJ1-2,.,.,TGCAGCGTTTCCGGGCAGGTCAACTATGGCTACACCTTC,CSVSGQVNYGYTF
TRBV4-1,TRBJ2-5,.,.,TGCGCCAGCAGCCAAGGGGGAACTAGGGAGACCCAGTACTTC,CASSQGGTRETQYF
TRBV5-1,TRBJ1-2,.,.,TGCGCCAGCAGCTTGGATTCCGCGGTGTCTAATGGCTACACCTTC,CASSLDSAVSNGYTF
TRBV10-1,TRBJ2-1,once,.,TGCGCCAGCAGTGAGGGGGCAGGGCCCTACAATGAGCAGTTCTTC,CASSEGAGPYNEQFF
TRBV7-2,TRBJ1-2,.,.,TGTGCCAGCAGCAGCTTTTCCGGGGTAGGGTACTATGGCTACACCTTC,CASSSFSGVGYYGYTF
TRBV19,TRBJ2-7,.,TRBD1,TGTGCCAGTAGTCCCGGACAGGGGATCAACGAGCAGTACTTC,CASSPGQGINEQYF
TRBV7-9,TRBJ2-7,medium-sized,.,TGTGCCAGCAGCTCACGCCGGGACGGTGACTCCTACGAGCAGTACTTC,CASSSRRDGDSYEQYF
TRBV7-9,TRBJ2-2,.,TRBD1,TGTGCCAGCAGCCGCTTTAGACAGGGCGTGAGGACCGGGGAGCTGTTTTTT,CASSRFRQGVRTGELFF
TRBV10-2,TRBJ1-2,few,TRBD1,TGCGCCAGCAGTGACCAGGGGGAAGATGGCTACACCTTC,CASSDQGEDGYTF
TRBV27,TRBJ1-5,once,TRBD1,TGTGCCAGCAGGGGACAGAGCAATCAGCCCCAGCATTTT,CASRGQSNQPQHF